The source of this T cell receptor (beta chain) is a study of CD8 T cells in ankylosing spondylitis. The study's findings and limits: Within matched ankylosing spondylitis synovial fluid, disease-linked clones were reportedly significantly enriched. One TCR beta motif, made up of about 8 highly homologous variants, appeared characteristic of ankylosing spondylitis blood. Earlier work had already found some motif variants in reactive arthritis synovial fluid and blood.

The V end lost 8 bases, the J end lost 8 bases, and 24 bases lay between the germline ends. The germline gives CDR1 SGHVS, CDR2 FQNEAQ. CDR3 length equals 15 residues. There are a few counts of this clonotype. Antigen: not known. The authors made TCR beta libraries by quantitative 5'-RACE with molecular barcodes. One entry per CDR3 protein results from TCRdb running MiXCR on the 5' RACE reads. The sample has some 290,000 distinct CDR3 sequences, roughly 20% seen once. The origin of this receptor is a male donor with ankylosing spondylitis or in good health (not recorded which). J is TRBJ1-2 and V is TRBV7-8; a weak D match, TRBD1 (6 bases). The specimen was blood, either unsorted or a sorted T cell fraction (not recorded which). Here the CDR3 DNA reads TGTGCCAGCGCAATCCCAGGGGCCCTGGGAACGGGCTACACCTTC. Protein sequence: CASAIPGALGTGYTF.